Reported below is one T cell receptor beta chain. This specimen belongs to a study of blood T cell repertoires in COVID-19. Sequenced by immunoSEQ multiplex PCR; TCRdb stores in-frame clones only, minus some. In the table there are 210,000 or so clones, approximately 90% of which are singletons. The CDR3 has 15 residues. Germline V gene data show CDR1 as LNHDA and CDR2 as SQIVND (reference sequence). V was shortened by 2 bases and J by 4 bases, with 15 bases between the two germline ends. This chain connects TRBV19 to TRBJ2-7; D might be TRBD2 (6 bases). This sequence originates from a man aged 25-40 years with COVID-19, enrolled during active disease. What was sequenced was peripheral blood. The CDR3 DNA follows: TGTGCCAGTAGTATAACCGGGAGCTATTTGTACGAGCAGTACTTC. Translation gives CASSITGSYLYEQYF.